A single sample is the source of the 15 T cell receptor beta chains below, sequenced in a study of blood T cell repertoires in COVID-19 (dated by TCRdb to the early 2020s). Library preparation was by the immunoSEQ multiplex PCR assay. In TCRdb, the immuneACCESS table is reduced to in-frame sequences with V and J assigned. These tables do not hold every clone; where another copy was compared, an unresolved V gene accounts for under half, and the others remain unexplained. The sample table records roughly 270,000 clones; approximately 85% of these occur just once. Almost 9.5% of the sample comes from the top ten. Input material: peripheral blood. These receptors were collected from a young man with active or convalescent COVID-19.

The chain joins TRBV6-6 to TRBJ1-3, with no clear D. The CDR3 covers 11 residues. V was trimmed by 10 bases and J by 4 bases, leaving 8 bases between them. CDR1 and CDR2 from the germline V gene are MNHNY and SVGAGI (reference sequence). The chain's CDR3 is CATQLGNTIYF. CDR3 in DNA: TGTGCCACCCAACTCGGAAACACCATATATTTT.

The chain recombines TRBV18 with TRBJ2-5; D uncertain. CDR3 length equals 13 residues. Germline CDR1 KGHSH, CDR2 LQKENI. V lost 3 bases and J 2 bases, leaving 7 bases between the germline ends. CDR3 coding DNA: TGTGCCAGCTCACCCACAAGTCAAGAGACCCAGTACTTC. As protein: CASSPTSQETQYF.

This clone was picked up one time. The chain employs TRBV6-6 and TRBJ1-1, with D possibly TRBD1 on 5 matching bases. Germline assignment: CDR1 MNHNY and CDR2 SVGAGI (reference sequence). Trimming shortened V by 0 bases and J by 4 bases, and 9 bases separated the two germline ends. The CDR3 has 14 amino acids. CDR3 sequence: CASSYSTGGTEAFF. In nucleotides, the CDR3 is TGTGCCAGCAGTTACTCAACCGGGGGCACTGAAGCTTTCTTT.

CDR3 coding DNA: TGTGCCAGTAGTATAGTGGGGGCGAGCACTGAAGCTTTCTTT. Translation gives CASSIVGASTEAFF. This sequence joins TRBV19 and TRBJ1-1; D might be TRBD1 (6 bases). The germline V gene has CDR1 LNHDA and CDR2 SQIVND (reference sequence). The ends were cut back, 1 base at V and 4 bases at J, with 10 bases in the middle. The CDR3 totals 14 residues.

The chain carries TRBV9 and TRBJ2-2; 7 bases agree with TRBD2. V lost 4 bases, J lost 6 bases, and 6 bases stayed unmatched. Germline lookup yields CDR1 SGDLS and CDR2 YYNGEE. The CDR3 loop spans 14 amino acids. The CDR3 sequence: CASSPRGGSGELFF. In nucleotides, the CDR3 is TGTGCCAGCAGCCCCCGCGGGGGTTCCGGGGAGCTGTTTTTT.

The rearrangement links TRBV5-4 to TRBJ2-5; TRBD1 matches at 8 bases. Germline loops: CDR1 SGHNT, CDR2 YYREEE (reference sequence). J was trimmed by 5 bases and V by 4 bases; bases with no gene match: 10. This CDR3 has 15 residues. CDR3: CASSTDRDSVETQYF. The CDR3 coding sequence is TGTGCCAGCAGCACGGACAGGGATTCTGTCGAGACCCAGTACTTC.

The chain carries TRBV5-6 and TRBJ2-2; D not certain. This CDR3 comprises 12 residues. Germline CDR1 and CDR2: SGHDT and YYEEEE. V dropped 4 bases and J dropped 7 bases, with 8 bases sitting between them. CDR3 bases: TGTGCCAGCAGCCCTCCGGTCGGGGAGCTGTTTTTT. Translated, it gives CASSPPVGELFF.

This clone was recorded once. The rearrangement links TRBV6-2 or TRBV6-3 to TRBJ2-7; 8 nucleotides align to TRBD2. Germline values: CDR1 MNHEY, CDR2 SVGEGT. The V and J ends lost 5 bases and 1 base, in that order; junction bases with no gene match: 16. This CDR3 spans 18 amino acids. The CDR3 protein is CASSTRTSAGGPSYEQYF. DNA for the CDR3: TGTGCCAGCAGTACCCGTACATCCGCGGGGGGCCCATCCTACGAGCAGTACTTC.

The V gene is TRBV4-3, the J gene TRBJ1-1, with a weak D call TRBD1 (5 bases). The CDR3 extends over 13 amino acids. V was clipped by 2 bases and J by 6 bases, with 10 bases between them. Germline loops: CDR1 LGHNA, CDR2 YSLEER. For the CDR3, the DNA is TGCGCCAGCAGCCAACCAGGGATCCCTGAAGCTTTCTTT. This codes for CASSQPGIPEAFF.

The V and J genes are TRBV4-1 and TRBJ2-7; 7 nucleotides align to TRBD1. In germline, CDR1 is MGHRA, CDR2 YSYEKL. The CDR3 length is 18 residues. Germline trimming cut 5 bases from V and 3 bases from J; bases unmatched to any gene: 19. CDR3 residues: CASSYRGVVGTGSYEQYF. The CDR3 region has the DNA TGCGCCAGCAGCTACAGGGGTGTCGTCGGAACAGGGAGCTACGAGCAGTACTTC.

This clone was detected only a few times. The chain is built from TRBV6-5 and TRBJ1-1, with 7 bases aligning to TRBD1. The CDR3 runs to 15 residues. Losses at the gene ends were 5 bases for V and 3 bases for J; bases not matched to a gene: 9. Germline values: CDR1 MNHEY, CDR2 SVGAGI. The DNA of the CDR3 is TGTGCCAGCAGTCGTACCTACAGGGGAGACACTGAAGCTTTCTTT. Protein: CASSRTYRGDTEAFF.

The chain employs TRBV11-2 and TRBJ2-3, with TRBD2 matching 7 bases. The ends lost 0 bases at V and 4 bases at J; junction bases unmatched: 4. The CDR3 loop spans 15 amino acids. Germline-derived CDR1 and CDR2 are SGHAT and FQNNGV. The CDR3 DNA reads TGTGCCAGCAGCTTAGATCAGGGAGGGTCAGATACGCAGTATTTT. This gives the protein CASSLDQGGSDTQYF.

This rearrangement joins TRBV24-1 to TRBJ2-1; 14 bases are a match to TRBD2. Germline V gene data show CDR1 as KGHDR and CDR2 as SFDVKD. After removal of 7 bases from V and 6 bases from J, the junction contained 7 bases not matched to a gene. The length of the CDR3 is 16 residues. Here the CDR3 DNA reads TGTGCCACCAGCGGGACTAGCGGGGGAGTGGGCAATGAGCAGTTCTTC. Amino acid sequence: CATSGTSGGVGNEQFF.

In DNA form, the CDR3 reads TGTGCCAGTAGTATGATCAGGGCCAATGGCTACACCTTC. Its protein product is CASSMIRANGYTF. The V call is TRBV19, the J call TRBJ1-2; perhaps TRBD1 as D (5 bases). The germline CDR1 and CDR2 sequences are LNHDA and SQIVND (reference sequence). V lost 3 bases and J lost 6, with 11 bases in between. The CDR3 covers 13 residues.

V is TRBV2 and J is TRBJ1-3; D is uncertain. The V gene lost 6 bases and the J gene lost 8 bases, with 20 bases spanning the gap. Germline V gives CDR1 SNHLY, CDR2 FYNNEI. The length of the CDR3 is 15 residues. The CDR3 here is CASSEPPKSGDTIYF. The CDR3 DNA sequence: TGTGCCAGCAGCGAACCGCCAAAGTCCGGGGACACCATATATTTT.